A selection of T cell receptor beta chains follows, all from one sample in a study of T cells in Graves' hyperthyroidism and ophthalmopathy. TCRdb fed the multiplex PCR reads into MiXCR, producing one record per CDR3 protein. The sample yields about 350,000 distinct CDR3 sequences, roughly 15% seen once. What was sequenced was blood. The receptors here all came from a woman in her fifties or sixties with Graves' ophthalmopathy. The CDR3 runs from the conserved cysteine through the conserved F or W. A D gene is named only where the DNA matches it firmly. Some rows mark clone size as missing; the rest say once, few, many or name a class of expanded clone.

CSASFIETGLGNEQFF	TGCAGTGCTAGCTTTATAGAGACAGGGCTGGGCAATGAGCAGTTCTTC	many	TRBJ2-1	TRBV20-1	TRBD1
CAGSPGTSGRTTDTQYF	TGTGCCGGCAGCCCCGGGACTAGCGGGAGGACCACAGATACGCAGTATTTT	-	TRBJ2-3	TRBV7-3	TRBD2
CSARTSGPTDTQYF	TGCAGTGCTAGGACTAGCGGCCCTACAGATACGCAGTATTTT	many	TRBJ2-3	TRBV20-1	TRBD2
CASAIAGEGNEQFF	TGTGCCAGCGCAATAGCGGGAGAGGGTAATGAGCAGTTCTTC	many	TRBJ2-1	TRBV7-3	TRBD2
CASSARQGTGETQYF	TGTGCCAGCAGTGCCCGTCAGGGGACCGGTGAGACCCAGTACTTC	many	TRBJ2-5	TRBV2	-
CASSQEWRGGEQYF	TGTGCCAGCAGCCAAGAATGGAGGGGCGGGGAGCAGTACTTC	-	TRBJ2-7	TRBV14	-
CASSESRPKFSNQPQHF	TGTGCCAGCAGTGAATCCAGGCCCAAATTTAGCAATCAGCCCCAGCATTTT	many	TRBJ1-5	TRBV2	-
CASSLRGQGGNNSPLHF	TGTGCCAGCAGCTTGAGGGGACAGGGAGGAAACAATTCACCCCTCCACTTT	many	TRBJ1-6	TRBV7-6	TRBD1
CSVASMGGTGELFF	TGCAGCGTTGCTTCGATGGGGGGGACCGGGGAGCTGTTTTTT	-	TRBJ2-2	TRBV29-1	TRBD2
CASSLWGRGGNQPQHF	TGTGCCAGCAGTTTATGGGGCAGGGGGGGGAATCAGCCCCAGCATTTT	many	TRBJ1-5	TRBV12-3/TRBV12-4	TRBD1
CASSLETGDYGYTF	TGCGCCAGCAGCTTGGAGACAGGGGACTATGGCTACACCTTC	few	TRBJ1-2	TRBV5-1	TRBD1
CASSLIRRGSGNTIYF	TGTGCCAGCAGCTTAATCCGTCGGGGGTCTGGAAACACCATATATTTT	-	TRBJ1-3	TRBV11-2	-
CASSLGFSAEQFF	TGTGCCAGCAGCTTGGGGTTCTCGGCTGAGCAGTTCTTC	many	TRBJ2-1	TRBV11-2	-
CASSQLAYEQYF	TGTGCCAGCAGCCAGCTGGCCTACGAGCAGTACTTC	many	TRBJ2-7	TRBV28	-
CASSPSGGRGETQYF	TGTGCCAGCAGTCCCTCAGGGGGCCGCGGAGAGACCCAGTACTTC	many	TRBJ2-5	TRBV2	TRBD1
CASSSGGGNQPQHF	TGTGCCAGCAGTTCAGGGGGAGGCAATCAGCCCCAGCATTTT	many	TRBJ1-5	TRBV2	TRBD1
CASRPLGAVGVVTQYF	TGTGCCAGCAGACCGCTGGGGGCGGTTGGAGTGGTGACCCAGTACTTC	many	TRBJ2-5	TRBV28	-
CASSSDISDIQYF	TGCGCCAGCAGTTCAGACATTTCTGACATTCAGTACTTC	many	TRBJ2-4	TRBV5-1	-
CASSIVRGTGELFF	TGTGCCAGTAGTATAGTCCGGGGGACCGGGGAGCTGTTTTTT	-	TRBJ2-2	TRBV19	-
CASSISTRTAYEQYF	TGTGCCAGCAGCATCAGCACCCGGACAGCCTACGAGCAGTACTTC	many	TRBJ2-7	TRBV7-2	-
CASSLGWGSTRSGDF	TGTGCCAGCAGCTTAGGTTGGGGTAGCACCCGATCGGGGGACTTC	-	TRBJ2-5	TRBV7-9	-
CSASRQVSYEQYF	TGCAGTGCTAGTAGGCAAGTATCCTACGAGCAGTACTTC	many	TRBJ2-7	TRBV20-1	-
CASSVGDRDEQFF	TGTGCCAGCAGTGTCGGGGACAGGGATGAGCAGTTCTTC	many	TRBJ2-1	TRBV2	TRBD1
CASSLRLAGRVTGELLF	TGTGCCAGCAGTTTAAGACTAGCGGGGAGGGTCACCGGGGAGCTGCTTTTT	few	TRBJ2-2	TRBV12-3/TRBV12-4	TRBD2